The sequence of this T cell receptor beta chain was determined in a study of OX40 agonist ivuxolimab in advanced cancers. The study's findings and limits: At doses 0.1 to 3.0 mg/kg, CD4+ and CD8+ clones expanded. Relative to CD4+, CD8+ T cells held more expanded clones on average.

Trimming cost V 5 bases and J 0 bases; bases outside gene matches: 8. The length of the CDR3 is 19 residues. The germline gives CDR1 SGHNT, CDR2 YENEEA. Produced via immunoSEQ multiplex PCR; TCRdb's table is partial and in-frame only. In the table there are roughly 60,000 clones, 80% to 95% of which are singletons. A remark on this clone: What it binds is unknown.

The sequence was collected from an adult with an advanced solid tumor such as melanoma, head and neck, liver or kidney cancer. This material consisted of CD4+ or CD8+ T cells sorted from blood, taken in a trial of the OX40 agonist ivuxolimab. The rearrangement uses TRBV11-3 and TRBJ2-6, with 12 bases that match TRBD1. Here the CDR3 reads CASSPAWDRGPSGANVLTF. In nucleotides, the CDR3 is TGTGCCAGCAGCCCCGCCTGGGACAGGGGGCCCTCTGGGGCCAACGTCCTGACTTTC.